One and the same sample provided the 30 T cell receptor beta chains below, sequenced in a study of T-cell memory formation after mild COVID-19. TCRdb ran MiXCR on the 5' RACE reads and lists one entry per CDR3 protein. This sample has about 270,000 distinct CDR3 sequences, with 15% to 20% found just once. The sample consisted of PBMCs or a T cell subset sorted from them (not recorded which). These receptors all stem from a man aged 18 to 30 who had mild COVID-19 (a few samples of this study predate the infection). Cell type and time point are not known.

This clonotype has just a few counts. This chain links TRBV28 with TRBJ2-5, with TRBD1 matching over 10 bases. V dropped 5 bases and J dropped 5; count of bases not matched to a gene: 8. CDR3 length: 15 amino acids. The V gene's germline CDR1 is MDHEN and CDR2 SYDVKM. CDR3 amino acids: CASSRGRGQGETQYF. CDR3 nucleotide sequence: TGTGCCAGCAGTCGAGGGAGGGGACAGGGGGAGACCCAGTACTTC.

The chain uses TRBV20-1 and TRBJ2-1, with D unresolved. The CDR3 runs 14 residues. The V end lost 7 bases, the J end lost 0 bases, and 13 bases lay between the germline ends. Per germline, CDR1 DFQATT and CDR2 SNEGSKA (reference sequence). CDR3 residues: CSGWSPSSYNEQFF. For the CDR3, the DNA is TGCAGTGGCTGGTCCCCGAGCTCCTACAATGAGCAGTTCTTC.

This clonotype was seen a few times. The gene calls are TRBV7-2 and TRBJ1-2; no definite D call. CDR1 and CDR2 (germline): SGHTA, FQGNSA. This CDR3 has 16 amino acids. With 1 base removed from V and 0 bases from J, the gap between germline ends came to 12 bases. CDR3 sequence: CASSLVLAIANYGYTF. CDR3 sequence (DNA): TGTGCCAGCAGCTTAGTTCTGGCGATAGCTAACTATGGCTACACCTTC. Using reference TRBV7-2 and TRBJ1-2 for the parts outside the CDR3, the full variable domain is GAGVSQSPSNKVTEKGKDVELRCDPISGHTALYWYRQSLGQGLEFLIYFQGNSAPDKSGLPSDRFSAERTGGSVSTLTIQRTQQEDSAVYLCASSLVLAIANYGYTFGSGTRLTVV.

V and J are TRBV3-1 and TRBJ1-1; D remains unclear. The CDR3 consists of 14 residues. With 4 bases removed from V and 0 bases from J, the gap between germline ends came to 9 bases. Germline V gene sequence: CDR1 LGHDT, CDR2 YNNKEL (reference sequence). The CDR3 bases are TGTGCCAGCAGCCGCCGGACGGTGAACACTGAAGCTTTCTTT. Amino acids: CASSRRTVNTEAFF.

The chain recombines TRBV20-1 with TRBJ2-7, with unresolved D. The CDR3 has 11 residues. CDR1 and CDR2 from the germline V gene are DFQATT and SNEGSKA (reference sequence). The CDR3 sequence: CSPKGSYEQYF. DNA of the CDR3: TGCAGCCCGAAAGGGTCCTACGAGCAGTACTTC.

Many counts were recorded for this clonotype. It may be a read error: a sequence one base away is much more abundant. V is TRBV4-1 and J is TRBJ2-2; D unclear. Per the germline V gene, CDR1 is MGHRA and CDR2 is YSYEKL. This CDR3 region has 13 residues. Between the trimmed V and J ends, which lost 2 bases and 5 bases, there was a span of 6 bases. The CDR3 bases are TGCGCCAGCAGCCAAACCGAGACCGGGGAGCTGTTTTTT. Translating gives CASSQTETGELFF.

The DNA of the CDR3 is TGTGCCACCAGTGACCCTCGGGGACAGGGTTTCTATGGCTACACCTTC. This translates into CATSDPRGQGFYGYTF. This chain links TRBV24-1 with TRBJ1-2; 9 bases align to TRBD1. The CDR3 length is 16 residues. The V gene end was trimmed by 4 bases and the J gene end by 4 bases; junction bases not matched to a gene: 9. Germline CDR1 and CDR2: KGHDR and SFDVKD.

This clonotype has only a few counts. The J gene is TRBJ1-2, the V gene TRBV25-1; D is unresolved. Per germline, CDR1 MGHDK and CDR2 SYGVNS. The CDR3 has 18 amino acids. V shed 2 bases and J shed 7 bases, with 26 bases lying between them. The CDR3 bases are TGTGCCAGCAGTGAAGATAAAGGGATAGACGGCCCCCGGGGTGGCTACACCTTC. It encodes CASSEDKGIDGPRGGYTF.

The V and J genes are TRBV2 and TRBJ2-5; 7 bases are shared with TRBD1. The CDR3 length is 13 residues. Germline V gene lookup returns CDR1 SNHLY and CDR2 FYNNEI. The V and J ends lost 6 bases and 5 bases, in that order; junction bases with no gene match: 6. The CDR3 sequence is CASRFTGEETQYF. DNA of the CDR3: TGTGCCAGCAGATTTACAGGGGAGGAGACCCAGTACTTC. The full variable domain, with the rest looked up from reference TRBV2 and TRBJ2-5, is EPEVTQTPSHQVTQMGQEVILRCVPISNHLYFYWYRQILGQKVEFLVSFYNNEISEKSEIFDDQFSVERPDGSNFTLKIRSTKLEDSAMYFCASRFTGEETQYFGPGTRLLVL.

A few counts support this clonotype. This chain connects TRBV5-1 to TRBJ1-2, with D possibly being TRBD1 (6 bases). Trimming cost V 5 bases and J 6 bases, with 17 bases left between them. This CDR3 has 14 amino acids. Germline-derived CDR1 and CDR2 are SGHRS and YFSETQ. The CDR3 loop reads CASRVGGQSDGYTF. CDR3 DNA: TGCGCCAGCAGAGTAGGGGGTCAGTCAGATGGCTACACCTTC.

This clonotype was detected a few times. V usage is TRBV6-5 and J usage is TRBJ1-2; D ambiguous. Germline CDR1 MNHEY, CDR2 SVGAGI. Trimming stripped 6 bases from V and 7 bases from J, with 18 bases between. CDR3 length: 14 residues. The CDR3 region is CASSATPEVGGYTF. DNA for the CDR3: TGTGCCAGCAGCGCGACGCCCGAGGTCGGTGGCTACACCTTC.

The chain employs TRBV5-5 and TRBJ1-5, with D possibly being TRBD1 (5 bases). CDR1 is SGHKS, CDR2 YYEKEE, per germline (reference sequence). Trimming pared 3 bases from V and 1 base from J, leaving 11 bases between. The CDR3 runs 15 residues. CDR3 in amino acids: CASSSGARSNQPQHF. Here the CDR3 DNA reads TGTGCCAGCAGCTCCGGGGCACGGAGCAATCAGCCCCAGCATTTT.

The CDR3 loop reads CASSPGVYEQYV. CDR3 DNA sequence: TGTGCCAGCAGCCCAGGGGTCTACGAGCAGTACGTC. The chain recombines TRBV6-6 with TRBJ2-7; D may be TRBD1 (6 bases). CDR1 is MNHNY, CDR2 SVGAGI, per germline (reference sequence). V lost 6 bases and J 3 bases, leaving 9 bases between the germline ends. CDR3 length equals 12 residues.

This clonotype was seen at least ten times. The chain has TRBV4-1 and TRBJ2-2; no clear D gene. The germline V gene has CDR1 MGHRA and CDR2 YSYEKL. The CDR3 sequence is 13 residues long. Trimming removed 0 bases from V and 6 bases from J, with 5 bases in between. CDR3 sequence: CASSQERAGELFF. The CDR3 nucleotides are TGCGCCAGCAGCCAAGAAAGAGCCGGGGAGCTGTTTTTT.

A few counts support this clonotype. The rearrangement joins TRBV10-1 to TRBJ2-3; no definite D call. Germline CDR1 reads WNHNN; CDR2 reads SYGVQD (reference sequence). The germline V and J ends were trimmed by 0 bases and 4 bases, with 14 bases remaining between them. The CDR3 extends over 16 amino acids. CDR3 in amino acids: CASSESKGGRADTQYF. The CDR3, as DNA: TGCGCCAGCAGTGAGTCGAAGGGCGGTAGGGCAGATACGCAGTATTTT.

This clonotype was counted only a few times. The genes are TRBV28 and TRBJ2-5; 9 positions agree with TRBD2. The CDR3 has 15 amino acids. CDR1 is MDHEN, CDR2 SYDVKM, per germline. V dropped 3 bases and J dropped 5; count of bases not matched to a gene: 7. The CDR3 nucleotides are TGTGCCAGCAGTTTCCCAGCGGGGGGCGAGGAGACCCAGTACTTC. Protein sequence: CASSFPAGGEETQYF.

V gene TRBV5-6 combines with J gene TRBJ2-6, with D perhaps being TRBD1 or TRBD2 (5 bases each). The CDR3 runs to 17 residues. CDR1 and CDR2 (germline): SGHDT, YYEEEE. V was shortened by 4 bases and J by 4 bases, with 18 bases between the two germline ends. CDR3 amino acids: CASSKGPVTSGANVLTF. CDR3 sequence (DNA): TGTGCCAGCAGCAAGGGACCTGTCACGAGCGGGGCCAACGTCCTGACTTTC.

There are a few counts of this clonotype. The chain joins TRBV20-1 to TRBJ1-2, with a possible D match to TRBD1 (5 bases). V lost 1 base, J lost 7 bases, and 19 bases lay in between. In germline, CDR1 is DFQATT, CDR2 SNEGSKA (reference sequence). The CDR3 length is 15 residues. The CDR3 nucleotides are TGCAGTGCTAGAGTAGGGACTTTTGGATCCTCTGGCTACACCTTC. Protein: CSARVGTFGSSGYTF.

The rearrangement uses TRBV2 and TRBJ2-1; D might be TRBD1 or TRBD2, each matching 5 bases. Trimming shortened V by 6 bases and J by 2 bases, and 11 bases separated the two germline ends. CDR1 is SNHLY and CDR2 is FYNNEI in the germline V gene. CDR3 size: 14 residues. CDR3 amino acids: CASRGDLPYNEQFF. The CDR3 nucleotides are TGTGCCAGCAGGGGGGACCTCCCCTACAATGAGCAGTTCTTC.

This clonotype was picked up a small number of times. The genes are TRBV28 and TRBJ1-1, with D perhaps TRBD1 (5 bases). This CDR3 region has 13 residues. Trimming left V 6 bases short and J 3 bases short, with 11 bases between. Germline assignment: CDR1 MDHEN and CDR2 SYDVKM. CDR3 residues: CASRQVLHTEAFF. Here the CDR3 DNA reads TGTGCCAGCAGACAGGTGCTTCACACTGAAGCTTTCTTT.

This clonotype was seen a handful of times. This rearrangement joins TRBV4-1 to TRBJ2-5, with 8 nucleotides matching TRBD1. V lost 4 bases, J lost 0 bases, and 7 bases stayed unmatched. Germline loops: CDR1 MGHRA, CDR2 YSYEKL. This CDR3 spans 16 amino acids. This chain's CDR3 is CASSRGQGLNQETQYF. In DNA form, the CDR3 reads TGCGCCAGCAGCCGAGGACAGGGATTAAACCAAGAGACCCAGTACTTC.

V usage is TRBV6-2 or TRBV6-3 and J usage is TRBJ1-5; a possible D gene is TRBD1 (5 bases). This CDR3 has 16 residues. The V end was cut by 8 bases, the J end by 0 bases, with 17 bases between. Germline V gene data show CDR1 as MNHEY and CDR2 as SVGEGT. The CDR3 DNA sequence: TGTGCCAGCGGACCCTTACAGGTTTATAGCAATCAGCCCCAGCATTTT. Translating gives CASGPLQVYSNQPQHF.

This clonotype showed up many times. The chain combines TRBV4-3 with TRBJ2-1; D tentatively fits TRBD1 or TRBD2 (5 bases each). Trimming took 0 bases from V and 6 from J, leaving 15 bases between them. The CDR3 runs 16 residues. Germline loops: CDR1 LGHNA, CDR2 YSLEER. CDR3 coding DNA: TGCGCCAGCAGCCAAGATAAGGCAGGGAGACGCAATGAGCAGTTCTTC. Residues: CASSQDKAGRRNEQFF.

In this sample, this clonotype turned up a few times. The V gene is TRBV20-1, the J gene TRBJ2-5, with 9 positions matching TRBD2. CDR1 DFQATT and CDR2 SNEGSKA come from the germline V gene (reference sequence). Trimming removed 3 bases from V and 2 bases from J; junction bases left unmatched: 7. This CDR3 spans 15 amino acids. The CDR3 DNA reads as TGCAGTGCTAGCGTTGCGGGGGGGGAACAAGAGACCCAGTACTTC. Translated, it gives CSASVAGGEQETQYF.

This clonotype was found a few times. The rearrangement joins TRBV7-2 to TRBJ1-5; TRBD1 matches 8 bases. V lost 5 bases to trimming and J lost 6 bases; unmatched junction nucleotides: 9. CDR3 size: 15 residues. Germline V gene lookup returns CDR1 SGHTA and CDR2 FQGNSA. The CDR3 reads CASSPTRQGFQPQHF. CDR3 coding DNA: TGTGCCAGCAGCCCGACTCGACAGGGGTTTCAGCCCCAGCATTTT.

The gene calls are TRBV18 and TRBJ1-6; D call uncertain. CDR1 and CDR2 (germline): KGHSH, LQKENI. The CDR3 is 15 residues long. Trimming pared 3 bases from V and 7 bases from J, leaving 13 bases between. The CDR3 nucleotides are TGTGCCAGCTCACCGGAATTTACTATGAATTCACCCCTCCACTTT. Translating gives CASSPEFTMNSPLHF.

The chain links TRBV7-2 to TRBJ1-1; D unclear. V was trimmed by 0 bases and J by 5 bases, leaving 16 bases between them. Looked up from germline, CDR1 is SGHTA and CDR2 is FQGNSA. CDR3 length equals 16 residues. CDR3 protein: CASSLARGTLGTEAFF. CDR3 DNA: TGTGCCAGCAGCTTAGCGCGCGGCACCCTGGGGACTGAAGCTTTCTTT.

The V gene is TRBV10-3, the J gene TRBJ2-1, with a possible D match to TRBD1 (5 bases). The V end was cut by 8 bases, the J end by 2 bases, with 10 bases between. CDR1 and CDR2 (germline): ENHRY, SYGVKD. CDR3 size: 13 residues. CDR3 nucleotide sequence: TGTGCCATCTCAGCGACAGCCTACAATGAGCAGTTCTTC. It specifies CAISATAYNEQFF.

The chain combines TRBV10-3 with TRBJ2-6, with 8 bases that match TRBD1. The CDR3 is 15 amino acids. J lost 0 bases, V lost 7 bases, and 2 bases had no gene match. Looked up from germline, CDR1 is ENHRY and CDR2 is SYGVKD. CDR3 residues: CAITGQGSGANVLTF. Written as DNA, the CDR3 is TGTGCCATCACCGGACAGGGCTCTGGGGCCAACGTCCTGACTTTC.

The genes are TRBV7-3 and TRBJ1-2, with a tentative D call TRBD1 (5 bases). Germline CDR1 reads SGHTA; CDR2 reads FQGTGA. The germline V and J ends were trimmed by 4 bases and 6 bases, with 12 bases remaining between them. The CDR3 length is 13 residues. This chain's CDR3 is CASSSRAGNGYTF. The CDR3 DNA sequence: TGTGCCAGCAGCTCCCGAGCAGGGAATGGCTACACCTTC.